A single sample gave rise to the 27 T cell receptor beta chains below, sequenced in a study of blood T cells in healthy people across ages. For the second PCR, which ran for 7 to 11 cycles, a sample-barcoded 5' primer and a J-beta primer mix were used. TCRdb itself ran the 5' RACE reads through MiXCR, one entry per CDR3 protein. In the table there are 1.5 million to 2 million distinct CDR3 sequences, 28% of which are singletons. The material sequenced was blood. Every receptor here comes from a woman aged 30 to 39 in good health.

Details on this clonotype: The junction and the germline gene differ at one end; a read error may be behind it. The chain links TRBV6-5 to TRBJ2-4; D unclear. The DNA end favors TRBJ2-7, so the J call may be wrong. The CDR3 has 14 amino acids. Germline values: CDR1 MNHEY, CDR2 SVGAGI. This CDR3 reads CAGSYSGTTYEQYF. CDR3 nucleotide sequence: TGTGCCGGCAGTTACTCCGGCACTACCTACGAGCAGTACTTC.

This clonotype was counted between two and nine times. V and J are TRBV2 and TRBJ2-1, with D possibly being TRBD1 or TRBD2 (5 bases each). The germline gives CDR1 SNHLY, CDR2 FYNNEI. The ends were cut back, 4 bases at V and 7 bases at J, with 14 bases in the middle. This CDR3 is built from 14 residues. This chain's CDR3 is CASSGDPPGNEQFF. Written as DNA, the CDR3 is TGTGCCAGCAGTGGGGACCCCCCAGGGAATGAGCAGTTCTTC.

Worth noting for this clonotype: A much bigger clone sits one base away, suggesting this may be a read error. The chain links TRBV7-6 to TRBJ2-4, with TRBD1 identical over 8 bases. The CDR3 loop spans 15 amino acids. The V segment lost 4 bases and the J segment 13 bases; nucleotides outside the gene matches: 15. Germline V lookup: CDR1 SGHVS, CDR2 FNYEAQ. The CDR3 protein is CASSSRTGLQESQYF. CDR3 nucleotides: TGTGCCAGCAGCTCGAGGACAGGGTTACAAGAGTCCCAGTACTTC.

The chain joins TRBV5-1 to TRBJ2-3, with TRBD2 identical over 14 bases. Germline assignment: CDR1 SGHRS and CDR2 YFSETQ. With V trimmed by 4 bases and J by 1 base, 5 bases remained unmatched. This CDR3 has 17 residues. The CDR3 DNA sequence: TGCGCCAGCAGCCAGGGACTAGCGGGGGCTCGCACAGATACGCAGTATTTT. Translation gives CASSQGLAGARTDTQYF.

The gene calls are TRBV12-3 or TRBV12-4 and TRBJ1-1, with no clear D. This CDR3 contains 13 residues. V dropped 6 bases and J dropped 1 base, with 9 bases sitting between them. The CDR3, as DNA: TGTGCCAGCAGCCCGACACAGAACACTGAAGCTTTCTTT. Protein: CASSPTQNTEAFF.

On this clonotype itself: This may be a read error, as it is one base from a much larger clone. The V and J genes are TRBV28 and TRBJ2-5; D may be TRBD2 (5 bases). TRBJ2-1 matches the DNA end more closely, so the J call is doubtful. Per germline, CDR1 MDHEN and CDR2 SYDVKM. This CDR3 is 18 amino acids long. CDR3 protein: CASSPSRAFRGGQETQFF. The CDR3 DNA is TGTGCCAGCAGCCCTTCCCGAGCTTTTCGGGGTGGGCAAGAGACCCAGTTCTTC.

This chain links TRBV5-1 with TRBJ1-5; possibly TRBD1 for D (5 bases). Trimming pared 3 bases from V and 9 bases from J, leaving 13 bases between. The CDR3 is 13 amino acids. In germline, CDR1 is SGHRS, CDR2 YFSETQ. For the CDR3, the DNA is TGCGCCAGCAGCTGGGACGGGCCCATGCCCCAGCATTTT. Translating it yields CASSWDGPMPQHF.

This clonotype was seen only a few times. The chain couples TRBV7-2 to TRBJ2-7, with 8 nucleotides matching TRBD2. V shed 1 base and J 4 bases; nucleotides not matched to a gene: 6. Germline V gene lookup returns CDR1 SGHTA and CDR2 FQGNSA. This CDR3 is 15 amino acids long. The CDR3 DNA reads as TGTGCCAGCAGCTTAGAAGCGGGAGTGGGGTACGAGCAGTACTTC. The encoded protein is CASSLEAGVGYEQYF.

The chain combines TRBV9 with TRBJ2-1; either TRBD1 or TRBD2 may supply D (6 bases each). Trimming cost V 1 base and J 8 bases, with 19 bases left between them. CDR1 is SGDLS, CDR2 YYNGEE, per germline. CDR3 size: 16 residues. CDR3: CASSVFGGRGNDEQFF. The CDR3 coding sequence is TGTGCCAGCAGCGTATTCGGGGGCCGGGGGAATGATGAGCAGTTCTTC.

The sample holds one count of this clonotype. Just one base apart from a much larger clone, this may be a read error. The rearrangement joins TRBV20-1 to TRBJ2-1; D ambiguous. Germline CDR1 reads DFQATT; CDR2 reads SNEGSKA (reference sequence). The CDR3 extends over 13 amino acids. Between the trimmed V and J ends, which lost 6 bases and 13 bases, there was a span of 22 bases. The CDR3 DNA is TGCAGTGCCAGGTTCAAGCCACAAGAGACCCAGTTCTTC. Translated, it gives CSARFKPQETQFF.

To note about this clonotype: A read error may explain this, as a much larger clone is one base away. This sequence joins TRBV5-1 and TRBJ2-1; the D is unclear. The CDR3 runs 12 residues. Trimming cost V 7 bases and J 8 bases, with 13 bases left between them. In germline, CDR1 is SGHRS, CDR2 YFSETQ. In nucleotides, the CDR3 is TGCGCCAGCCGCGAGACGAAGCATGAGCAGTTCTTC. Protein: CASRETKHEQFF.

The genes are TRBV5-1 and TRBJ2-5, with 7 bases identical to TRBD2. Germline V gene sequence: CDR1 SGHRS, CDR2 YFSETQ. This CDR3 comprises 14 residues. The V and J ends lost 2 bases and 5 bases, in that order; junction bases with no gene match: 6. This CDR3 reads CASSFGGSSETQYF. The CDR3 DNA follows: TGCGCCAGCAGCTTCGGGGGGTCCAGCGAGACCCAGTACTTC.

This rearrangement joins TRBV6-4 to TRBJ2-6, with D hard to call. Trimming pared 7 bases from V and 2 bases from J, leaving 6 bases between. The germline V gene encodes CDR1 MRHNA and CDR2 SNTAGT. The CDR3 extends over 13 amino acids. The CDR3 coding sequence is TGTGCCAGCATATATACTGGGGCCAACGTCCTGACTTTC. Protein product: CASIYTGANVLTF.

Comment on this clonotype: A read error is possible here, since a much larger clone lies one base away. The J gene is TRBJ2-5, the V gene TRBV20-1; 7 bases fit TRBD2. The J call is uncertain, as TRBJ2-7 better fits the DNA end. The germline V gene has CDR1 DFQATT and CDR2 SNEGSKA (reference sequence). CDR3 size: 17 residues. Written as DNA, the CDR3 is TGCAGTGCTGGAGATCGGAAGGAGGCGGGAGAGGACTACGAGCAGTACTTC. This gives the protein CSAGDRKEAGEDYEQYF.

The chain joins TRBV15 to TRBJ2-1, with D perhaps matching TRBD1 (5 bases). Trimming cost V 3 bases and J 8 bases, with 14 bases left between them. The V gene's germline CDR1 is LNHNV and CDR2 YYDKDF (reference sequence). CDR3 length: 14 residues. CDR3: CATSRADRRDEQFF. CDR3 coding DNA: TGTGCCACCAGCAGGGCCGACAGAAGGGATGAGCAGTTCTTC.

The table lists this clonotype with a few counts. J is TRBJ2-7 and V is TRBV6-2 or TRBV6-3, with D maybe TRBD1 (6 bases). The V end was cut by 5 bases, the J end by 1 base, with 12 bases between. Germline loops: CDR1 MNHEY, CDR2 SVGEGT. CDR3 length: 14 residues. CDR3 region: CASSKAGASYEQYF. The CDR3 DNA reads TGTGCCAGCAGTAAGGCAGGGGCTTCCTACGAGCAGTACTTC.

In its sample, this clonotype was seen a few times. V and J are TRBV5-1 and TRBJ1-2; D uncertain. The length of the CDR3 is 13 residues. CDR1 is SGHRS and CDR2 is YFSETQ in the germline V gene. Deletions cut 4 bases from V and 1 base from J, with 8 bases between. The CDR3 DNA is TGCGCCAGCAGCGTGAGGGTTAACTATGGCTACACCTTC. This codes for CASSVRVNYGYTF.

The gene calls are TRBV19 and TRBJ2-4, with D uncertain. V was trimmed by 1 base and J by 0 bases, leaving 10 bases between them. The CDR3 length is 16 residues. Looked up from germline, CDR1 is LNHDA and CDR2 is SQIVND (reference sequence). The CDR3 loop reads CASSIGPVVAKNIQYF. In DNA form, the CDR3 reads TGTGCCAGTAGTATAGGGCCAGTCGTAGCCAAAAACATTCAGTACTTC. The full variable domain, its missing parts supplied by reference TRBV19 and TRBJ2-4, is DGGITQSPKYLFRKEGQNVTLSCEQNLNHDAMYWYRQDPGQGLRLIYYSQIVNDFQKGDIAEGYSVSREKKESFPLTVTSAQKNPTAFYLCASSIGPVVAKNIQYFGAGTRLSVL.

As concerns this clonotype: This may be a read error: a much more frequent sequence differs by one nucleotide. This chain links TRBV20-1 with TRBJ2-4; possibly TRBD1 for D (6 bases). Germline CDR1 is DFQATT and CDR2 is SNEGSKA (reference sequence). The length of the CDR3 is 13 residues. CDR3 region: CSALDRPKNIPYF. CDR3 coding DNA: TGCAGTGCTCTTGACAGGCCTAAAAACATTCCGTACTTC.

This clonotype was found a few times. The gene calls are TRBV3-1 and TRBJ1-6; tentative D call: TRBD1 (5 bases). The CDR3 covers 14 residues. CDR1 LGHDT and CDR2 YNNKEL come from the germline V gene (reference sequence). Trimming shortened V by 1 base and J by 9 bases, and 10 bases separated the two germline ends. The chain's CDR3 is CASSQGVRGSPLHF. CDR3 bases: TGTGCCAGCAGCCAAGGGGTTAGGGGTTCACCCCTCCACTTT.

V usage is TRBV28 and J usage is TRBJ2-7; no firm D call. V lost 0 bases and J 5 bases, leaving 11 bases between the germline ends. The germline CDR1 and CDR2 sequences are MDHEN and SYDVKM. This CDR3 contains 14 residues. The CDR3 is CASSLWGNKNEQYF. The CDR3 nucleotides read TGTGCCAGCAGTTTATGGGGGAATAAGAACGAGCAGTACTTC.

This clonotype has ten or more counts. V is TRBV5-1 and J is TRBJ2-7; TRBD1 matches at 7 bases. Germline CDR1 is SGHRS and CDR2 is YFSETQ. The junction had 7 bases not matched to a gene; V was cut back by 4 bases and J by 0 bases. The CDR3 spans 15 residues. The CDR3 protein is CASSTGTARSYEQYF. The CDR3 DNA sequence: TGCGCCAGCAGCACCGGGACAGCGCGCTCCTACGAGCAGTACTTC.

In its sample, this clonotype was seen a few times. The chain joins TRBV28 to TRBJ2-3; 8 bases map to TRBD1. The ends lost 5 bases at V and 1 base at J; junction bases unmatched: 11. Germline CDR1 reads MDHEN; CDR2 reads SYDVKM. The CDR3 has 17 amino acids. Here the CDR3 reads CASSEIRGRRGTDTQYF. The CDR3 coding sequence is TGTGCCAGCAGTGAAATCAGGGGGCGACGGGGCACAGATACGCAGTATTTT. Full variable domain (missing parts from reference TRBV28 and TRBJ2-3): DVKVTQSSRYLVKRTGEKVFLECVQDMDHENMFWYRQDPGLGLRLIYFSYDVKMKEKGDIPEGYSVSREKKERFSLILESASTNQTSMYLCASSEIRGRRGTDTQYFGPGTRLTVL.

The rearrangement uses TRBV5-1 and TRBJ1-2, with 8 nucleotides matching TRBD1. V dropped 3 bases and J dropped 4; count of bases not matched to a gene: 5. This CDR3 comprises 14 residues. Germline V gene lookup returns CDR1 SGHRS and CDR2 YFSETQ. CDR3 region: CASSWGDRPYGYTF. The CDR3 nucleotides read TGCGCCAGCAGCTGGGGGGACAGGCCCTATGGCTACACCTTC. Based on the CDR3 plus reference TRBV5-1 and TRBJ1-2, the full variable domain is KAGVTQTPRYLIKTRGQQVTLSCSPISGHRSVSWYQQTPGQGLQFLFEYFSETQRNKGNFPGRFSGRQFSNSRSEMNVSTLELGDSALYLCASSWGDRPYGYTFGSGTRLTVV.

This clonotype was counted many times. J is TRBJ2-4 and V is TRBV20-1, with D possibly being TRBD1 (6 bases). Germline V gene lookup returns CDR1 DFQATT and CDR2 SNEGSKA (reference sequence). V lost 4 bases and J 6 bases, leaving 16 bases between the germline ends. The CDR3 totals 14 residues. The chain's CDR3 is CSAITGSTGNIQYF. The DNA for the CDR3 is TGCAGTGCTATAACAGGGAGTACAGGAAACATTCAGTACTTC.

Remarks on this clonotype: One end of the junction does not line up with germline, which may come from a read error. The chain's CDR3 is CAGSIQGQVQGQSQPQHF. The DNA for the CDR3 is TGTGCCGGCAGTATACAGGGACAGGTCCAAGGCCAGAGTCAGCCCCAGCATTTT. The chain joins TRBV6-5 to TRBJ1-5, with 8 bases that match TRBD1. The length of the CDR3 is 18 residues. Germline CDR1 is MNHEY and CDR2 is SVGAGI.

In DNA form, the CDR3 reads TGCAGCGTTGTGGGACAGGGGGCATTGGTCTACACCTTC. Translated: CSVVGQGALVYTF. The chain has TRBV29-1 and TRBJ1-2, with TRBD1 matching over 12 bases. The CDR3 extends over 13 amino acids. Trimming cost V 4 bases and J 10 bases; bases outside gene matches: 7. Germline CDR1 is SQVTM and CDR2 is ANQGSEA.